Each of the 26 T cell receptor beta chains below was sequenced from the same sample in a study of blood T cell repertoires in COVID-19. Here immunoSEQ multiplex PCR was the method, and the copy in TCRdb shows in-frame clones only, minus some. There are about 440,000 clones in the sample; about nine tenths occur only once, and 10% to 15% lies in the top ten. Sequenced material: peripheral blood. These receptors were collected from a woman aged 45-59 years with COVID-19, enrolled during active disease.

The genes are TRBV27 and TRBJ2-7, with D possibly being TRBD1 (5 bases). This CDR3 has 15 residues. Germline V gene data show CDR1 as MNHEY and CDR2 as SMNVEV (reference sequence). The V end lost 0 bases, the J end lost 3 bases, and 12 bases lay between the germline ends. In DNA form, the CDR3 reads TGTGCCAGCAGTTTATCAAGGGGTTTAGGCTACGAGCAGTACTTC. Protein product: CASSLSRGLGYEQYF.

The rearrangement links TRBV6-6 to TRBJ1-5; 7 positions agree with TRBD1. Germline V lookup: CDR1 MNHNY, CDR2 SVGAGI (reference sequence). CDR3 size: 13 residues. V lost 6 bases and J lost 6; bases outside the gene matches: 5. The CDR3 spells CASRVRGSQPQHF. The CDR3 nucleotides read TGTGCCAGCAGGGTCAGGGGGTCTCAGCCCCAGCATTTT.

V and J are TRBV21-1 and TRBJ2-7; the DNA was not compared with TRBD1, the D call given in the table. TRBV21-1 is a pseudogene locus. The CDR3 runs to 16 residues. The CDR3 sequence is CASSNRDNSSSYEQYF. DNA of the CDR3: TGTGCCAGCAGCAATCGGGACAACTCCTCCTCCTACGAGCAGTACTTC.

The V gene is TRBV15, the J gene TRBJ1-5, with D perhaps matching TRBD1 (5 bases). Germline CDR1 is LNHNV and CDR2 is YYDKDF (reference sequence). V was cut by 4 bases and J by 8 bases, with 18 bases left in between. There are 15 residues in the CDR3. CDR3 amino acids: CATSMGGNHGKPQHF. The CDR3 coding sequence is TGTGCCACCAGCATGGGGGGGAACCATGGGAAGCCCCAGCATTTT. The whole variable domain, filled in from reference TRBV15 and TRBJ1-5, reads DAMVIQNPRYQVTQFGKPVTLSCSQTLNHNVMYWYQQKSSQAPKLLFHYYDKDFNNEADTPDNFQSRRPNTSFCFLDIRSPGLGDTAMYLCATSMGGNHGKPQHFGDGTRLSIL.

V usage is TRBV5-1 and J usage is TRBJ1-1, with a tentative D call TRBD1 (6 bases). The V gene's germline CDR1 is SGHRS and CDR2 YFSETQ. Trimming stripped 7 bases from V and 1 base from J, with 11 bases between. CDR3 length: 13 residues. The CDR3: CASGLTGNTEAFF. CDR3 nucleotide sequence: TGCGCCAGCGGGTTGACAGGGAACACTGAAGCTTTCTTT. Together with reference TRBV5-1 and TRBJ1-1, the CDR3 gives the full variable domain: KAGVTQTPRYLIKTRGQQVTLSCSPISGHRSVSWYQQTPGQGLQFLFEYFSETQRNKGNFPGRFSGRQFSNSRSEMNVSTLELGDSALYLCASGLTGNTEAFFGQGTRLTVV.

This clone was found once. The CDR3 nucleotides read TGTGCCAGCAGCTTTACAGGGTATGGGAACACTGAAGCTTTCTTT. This translates into CASSFTGYGNTEAFF. This rearrangement joins TRBV5-5 to TRBJ1-1, with D possibly matching TRBD1 (6 bases). The V gene lost 2 bases and the J gene lost 1 base, with 12 bases spanning the gap. This CDR3 contains 15 residues. CDR1 SGHKS and CDR2 YYEKEE come from the germline V gene (reference sequence).

The rearrangement joins TRBV10-1 to TRBJ1-1, with a weak D call TRBD1 (5 bases). The CDR3 has 13 residues. Germline loops: CDR1 WNHNN, CDR2 SYGVQD (reference sequence). The ends were cut back, 7 bases at V and 0 bases at J, with 9 bases in the middle. This CDR3 reads CASKAGMNTEAFF. The DNA of the CDR3 is TGCGCCAGCAAAGCAGGGATGAACACTGAAGCTTTCTTT.

The chain is built from TRBV19 and TRBJ2-7; unclear D gene. The germline V gene has CDR1 LNHDA and CDR2 SQIVND (reference sequence). The V end lost 5 bases, the J end lost 0 bases, and 8 bases lay between the germline ends. This CDR3 spans 13 amino acids. The CDR3 loop reads CASSSDSSYEQYF. The CDR3 DNA follows: TGTGCCAGTAGTTCCGACTCCTCCTACGAGCAGTACTTC.

This clone was seen once. The rearrangement joins TRBV5-1 to TRBJ2-1; 7 bases agree with TRBD2. The CDR3 extends over 16 amino acids. Germline lookup yields CDR1 SGHRS and CDR2 YFSETQ. The ends lost 1 base at V and 14 bases at J; junction bases unmatched: 18. CDR3 amino acids: CASSLSGSGLVRREFF. The CDR3 region has the DNA TGCGCCAGCAGCTTGTCAGGTAGCGGGCTCGTACGGAGGGAGTTCTTC.

The chain joins TRBV12-5 to TRBJ2-3, with 7 bases matching TRBD1. The CDR3 covers 15 residues. Germline V gives CDR1 LGHNT, CDR2 FRNRAP. Germline trimming cut 6 bases from V and 1 base from J; bases unmatched to any gene: 7. The CDR3 loop is CASGSDREGTDTQYF. For the CDR3, the DNA is TGTGCTAGTGGCTCAGACAGGGAAGGCACAGATACGCAGTATTTT.

The chain joins TRBV6-5 to TRBJ1-6, with D possibly TRBD1 on 5 matching bases. This CDR3 is built from 15 residues. Germline V CDR1 and CDR2: MNHEY, SVGAGI. Trimming pared 0 bases from V and 10 bases from J, leaving 13 bases between. The CDR3 nucleotides are TGTGCCAGCAGTTACTCACGGAGGGGCCTATCACCCCTCCACTTT. Amino acid sequence: CASSYSRRGLSPLHF.

This chain links TRBV13 with TRBJ2-5; D is possibly TRBD2 (7 bases). V lost 4 bases to trimming and J lost 5 bases, with 17 bases between them. The CDR3 totals 15 residues. Germline CDR1 reads PRHDT; CDR2 reads FYEKMQ (reference sequence). The CDR3 DNA sequence: TGTGCCAGCAGCTCCAATTGGGGGGGCGTGGAGACCCAGTACTTC. Protein sequence: CASSSNWGGVETQYF.

This clone was seen more than once but under ten times. The chain uses TRBV5-1 and TRBJ2-7, with 9 positions matching TRBD2. Germline V gene sequence: CDR1 SGHRS, CDR2 YFSETQ. The CDR3 totals 17 residues. V trimming: 4 bases; J trimming: 2 bases; junction bases outside the gene matches: 13. CDR3 DNA sequence: TGCGCCAGCAGCCGCGCACGCGGGGGGGCAGAGGCCTACGAGCAGTACTTC. It is translated as CASSRARGGAEAYEQYF.

This clone was recorded once. CDR3 bases: TGTGCCAGCAGTAATTTAGGCGGGGGGAAAAAGGAGCAGTACTTC. Amino acid sequence: CASSNLGGGKKEQYF. The chain carries TRBV25-1 and TRBJ2-7; 8 bases map to TRBD2. This CDR3 contains 15 residues. Germline CDR1 MGHDK, CDR2 SYGVNS. The junction had 13 bases not matched to a gene; V was cut back by 5 bases and J by 7 bases.

CDR3 coding DNA: TGCAGCGTTGAACGGGGGTCTTCCTACGAGCAGTACTTC. Translated, it gives CSVERGSSYEQYF. This chain connects TRBV29-1 to TRBJ2-7; a weak D match, TRBD2 (6 bases). The germline gives CDR1 SQVTM, CDR2 ANQGSEA. Trimming removed 2 bases at V and 1 base at J, with 9 bases between. The CDR3 runs to 13 residues.

As regards this clone: This same CDR3 is encoded by further DNA sequences in the sample. The V call is TRBV19, the J call TRBJ1-1; possibly TRBD1 for D (5 bases). This CDR3 has 13 amino acids. V was trimmed by 4 bases and J by 2 bases, leaving 8 bases between them. Germline V gene data show CDR1 as LNHDA and CDR2 as SQIVND (reference sequence). CDR3 nucleotide sequence: TGTGCCAGTAGTACGACAGTCAACACTGAAGCTTTCTTT. Translation: CASSTTVNTEAFF.

The rearrangement uses TRBV2 and TRBJ1-2; 8 bases are a match to TRBD1. This CDR3 has 12 residues. The trim removed 6 bases at V and 6 bases at J, leaving 3 bases unmatched. The germline gives CDR1 SNHLY, CDR2 FYNNEI. The CDR3 loop reads CASRQTGDGYTF. The CDR3 nucleotides are TGTGCCAGCAGGCAGACAGGGGATGGCTACACCTTC.

CDR3 region: CASSTRDSYYNEQFF. CDR3 DNA: TGTGCCAGTAGTACCCGGGACTCCTACTACAATGAGCAGTTCTTC. V usage is TRBV19 and J usage is TRBJ2-1, with D maybe TRBD2 (6 bases). Trimming took off 4 bases at V and 3 bases at J, with 13 bases between the two ends. Germline CDR1 is LNHDA and CDR2 is SQIVND (reference sequence). The CDR3 contains 15 residues.

Concerning this clone itself: Other DNA sequences in this sample translate to the same CDR3. V and J are TRBV19 and TRBJ1-4; TRBD1 might be the D (5 bases). V was pared by 8 bases and J by 0 bases, with 10 bases between. CDR1 is LNHDA and CDR2 is SQIVND in the germline V gene (reference sequence). This CDR3 comprises 14 residues. CDR3 loop: CASRTGSTNEKLFF. The CDR3 nucleotides are TGTGCCAGTCGAACAGGCTCAACTAATGAAAAACTGTTTTTT.

The chain combines TRBV9 with TRBJ2-1; TRBD2 aligns across 14 bases. Germline CDR1 and CDR2: SGDLS and YYNGEE. The CDR3 length is 15 residues. V was pared by 1 base and J by 10 bases, with 4 bases of the junction left unmatched. CDR3 sequence: CASSVTGTSGGEQFF. The CDR3 bases are TGTGCCAGCAGCGTAACCGGGACTAGCGGGGGAGAGCAGTTCTTC.

The chain links TRBV5-5 to TRBJ1-3; D remains unclear. The V end was cut by 2 bases, the J end by 8 bases, with 14 bases between. CDR1 is SGHKS and CDR2 is YYEKEE in the germline V gene (reference sequence). The CDR3 extends over 14 amino acids. CDR3 region: CASSLRFFGDTIYF. CDR3 bases: TGTGCCAGCAGCTTAAGATTTTTCGGAGACACCATATATTTT.

The chain uses TRBV7-8 and TRBJ1-2; 7 nucleotides match TRBD1. The CDR3 is made up of 16 amino acids. CDR1 and CDR2 from the germline V gene are SGHVS and FQNEAQ. V lost 5 bases to trimming and J lost 3 bases; unmatched junction nucleotides: 12. The CDR3 sequence is CASSRTPGDSYYGYTF. The CDR3 nucleotides are TGTGCCAGCAGCCGAACCCCCGGGGACAGTTACTATGGCTACACCTTC. The whole variable domain, remainder taken from reference TRBV7-8 and TRBJ1-2, is GAGVSQSPRYKVAKRGQDVALRCDPISGHVSLFWYQQALGQGPEFLTYFQNEAQLDKSGLPSDRFFAERPEGSVSTLKIQRTQQEDSAVYLCASSRTPGDSYYGYTFGSGTRLTVV.

In DNA, the CDR3 is TGTGCCAGTAGTTTGGGACTCTCAGATACGCAGTATTTT. It codes for CASSLGLSDTQYF. The chain recombines TRBV19 with TRBJ2-3; weak D call: TRBD2 (6 bases). The CDR3 runs to 13 residues. The V end lost 5 bases, the J end lost 4 bases, and 10 bases lay between the germline ends. The germline V gene has CDR1 LNHDA and CDR2 SQIVND (reference sequence).

This clone has a handful of counts. V is TRBV5-4 and J is TRBJ1-2; D ambiguous. V shed 5 bases and J shed 4 bases, with 15 bases lying between them. The CDR3 spans 14 residues. Germline V lookup: CDR1 SGHNT, CDR2 YYREEE (reference sequence). This CDR3 is CASSPVRSRYGYTF. The CDR3 DNA reads TGTGCCAGCAGTCCCGTCAGAAGTCGCTATGGCTACACCTTC. Supplemented by reference TRBV5-4 and TRBJ1-2, the full variable domain reads ETGVTQSPTHLIKTRGQQVTLRCSSQSGHNTVSWYQQALGQGPQFIFQYYREEENGRGNFPPRFSGLQFPNYSSELNVNALELDDSALYLCASSPVRSRYGYTFGSGTRLTVV.

The chain carries TRBV9 and TRBJ1-4; D call uncertain. The CDR3 runs 15 residues. Germline-derived CDR1 and CDR2 are SGDLS and YYNGEE. V lost 0 bases to trimming and J lost 8 bases, with 14 bases between them. The CDR3 region has the DNA TGTGCCAGCAGCGTAGGCGGGAATCTGGGAGAAAAACTGTTTTTT. Translating it yields CASSVGGNLGEKLFF.

This chain links TRBV29-1 with TRBJ2-7; D possibly corresponds to TRBD2 (6 bases). Deletions cut 5 bases from V and 4 bases from J, with 21 bases between. This CDR3 spans 15 amino acids. Germline V gene sequence: CDR1 SQVTM, CDR2 ANQGSEA. The CDR3 is CSVSVAAGQRYEQYF. The CDR3 DNA reads as TGCAGCGTTTCTGTAGCGGCAGGTCAAAGGTACGAGCAGTACTTC.